These 21 T cell receptor beta chains share one sample of origin, sequenced in a study of regulatory T cells in long-lasting Graves disease. The time point is: newly diagnosed GD, antithyroid drugs for less than 3 months. PBMC RNA served as the TCR library source. Construction of the TCR beta libraries employed iRepertoire HTBI primers in conjunction with Arm-PCR of CDR3 regions. TCRdb re-called the multiplex PCR reads with MiXCR, one entry per CDR3 protein. This table holds some 230,000 distinct CDR3 sequences, around 16% found once. Sequencing used peripheral blood mononuclear cells (PBMCs), obtained at new diagnosis, from a patient treated with antithyroid drugs. The source is a female donor with Graves disease.

This clonotype showed up many times. The chain joins TRBV7-8 to TRBJ1-2, with D unresolved. Germline assignment: CDR1 SGHVS and CDR2 FQNEAQ. The CDR3 extends over 13 amino acids. The germline V and J ends were trimmed by 4 bases and 5 bases, with 11 bases remaining between them. In nucleotides, the CDR3 is TGTGCCAGCAGCTACAAGGGCAGTTATGGCTACACCTTC. It encodes CASSYKGSYGYTF.

This clonotype was found many times. This chain's CDR3 is CASSLFAGVTRYNEQFF. The CDR3 coding sequence is TGTGCCAGCAGCTTATTCGCCGGTGTTACAAGATACAATGAGCAGTTCTTC. The chain employs TRBV7-2 and TRBJ2-1, with no clear D. Trimming cost V 2 bases and J 4 bases, with 18 bases left between them. This CDR3 is built from 17 residues. Germline CDR1 is SGHTA and CDR2 is FQGNSA.

The J gene is TRBJ2-7, the V gene TRBV3-1; 11 positions agree with TRBD1. The germline V gene has CDR1 LGHDT and CDR2 YNNKEL (reference sequence). The CDR3 covers 15 residues. Germline trimming cut 3 bases from V and 3 bases from J; bases unmatched to any gene: 4. The CDR3 DNA sequence: TGTGCCAGCAGCCAGGCCGGGACAGGGGGCTACGAGCAGTACTTC. It specifies CASSQAGTGGYEQYF.

This clonotype was observed many times. The chain links TRBV20-1 to TRBJ2-1, with 7 bases fitting TRBD2. Trimming cost V 5 bases and J 8 bases; bases outside gene matches: 3. This CDR3 contains 11 residues. Per germline, CDR1 DFQATT and CDR2 SNEGSKA (reference sequence). Here the CDR3 reads CSAGTSDEQFF. In nucleotides, the CDR3 is TGCAGTGCTGGCACTAGCGATGAGCAGTTCTTC.

About this clonotype itself: This sequence is one base from a far larger clone and is likely a read error. The V gene is TRBV11-1, the J gene TRBJ1-1; no clear D gene. V was clipped by 7 bases and J by 5 bases, with 14 bases between them. The CDR3 has 13 residues. Germline values: CDR1 SGHAT, CDR2 FQDESV (reference sequence). CDR3 region: CASTWPRSTEAFF. CDR3 bases: TGTGCCAGCACCTGGCCGAGGTCTACTGAAGCTTTCTTT.

This clonotype has ten or more counts. This chain links TRBV7-9 with TRBJ2-7, with D perhaps being TRBD1 or TRBD2 (5 bases each). The CDR3 totals 14 residues. V lost 4 bases, J lost 5 bases, and 15 bases lay in between. The germline V gene has CDR1 SEHNR and CDR2 FQNEAQ (reference sequence). The DNA for the CDR3 is TGTGCCAGCAGCTGGGGGTGGGGTCCGGACGAGCAGTACTTC. This codes for CASSWGWGPDEQYF. Combining the CDR3 with reference TRBV7-9 and TRBJ2-7 gives the whole variable domain DTGVSQNPRHKITKRGQNVTFRCDPISEHNRLYWYRQTLGQGPEFLTYFQNEAQLEKSRLLSDRFSAERPKGSFSTLEIQRTEQGDSAMYLCASSWGWGPDEQYFGPGTRLTVT.

About this clonotype: A much larger clone is a single base away; this may be a read error. The genes are TRBV11-2 and TRBJ2-2; TRBD2 is a possible D gene (5 bases). Trimming took 1 base from V and 5 from J, leaving 14 bases between them. CDR3 length: 16 residues. The V gene's germline CDR1 is SGHAT and CDR2 FQNNGV. Here the CDR3 reads CASSLGSSRRTGELFF. Written as DNA, the CDR3 is TGTGCCAGCAGCTTAGGATCTAGCAGGAGAACCGGGGAGCTGTTTTTT. The full variable domain, rest sourced from reference TRBV11-2 and TRBJ2-2, is EAGVAQSPRYKIIEKRQSVAFWCNPISGHATLYWYQQILGQGPKLLIQFQNNGVVDDSQLPKDRFSAERLKGVDSTLKIQPAKLEDSAVYLCASSLGSSRRTGELFFGEGSRLTVL.

Many counts were recorded for this clonotype. The rearrangement uses TRBV12-3 or TRBV12-4 and TRBJ2-7; 10 bases line up with TRBD2. This CDR3 spans 15 amino acids. V lost 5 bases to trimming and J lost 3 bases; unmatched junction nucleotides: 7. The CDR3: CASSVLTSGYYEQYF. The CDR3 DNA reads TGTGCCAGCAGTGTCTTGACTAGCGGGTACTACGAGCAGTACTTC.

This clonotype was observed at least ten times. The chain couples TRBV11-2 to TRBJ2-1; 8 bases line up with TRBD2. Trimming at V came to 5 bases and at J to 2 bases, leaving 11 bases not matched to a gene. Germline CDR1 SGHAT, CDR2 FQNNGV. The CDR3 sequence is 17 residues long. Here the CDR3 DNA reads TGTGCCAGCAGCGACGAACAGCGGGAGTTCGCCTACAATGAGCAGTTCTTC. As protein: CASSDEQREFAYNEQFF.

The genes are TRBV7-3 and TRBJ2-2, with 8 nucleotides matching TRBD2. Trimming at V came to 1 base and at J to 6 bases, leaving 4 bases not matched to a gene. CDR3 length: 15 amino acids. Germline V gene lookup returns CDR1 SGHTA and CDR2 FQGTGA. The CDR3 region is CASSLNGRASGELFF. The CDR3 DNA reads as TGTGCCAGCAGCTTAAACGGGAGGGCTTCCGGGGAGCTGTTTTTT.

This clonotype was counted at least ten times. The chain couples TRBV11-3 to TRBJ2-1, with D unresolved. The last part of the DNA fits TRBJ2-5 better; the J call may be wrong. Germline CDR1 reads SGHNT; CDR2 reads YENEEA. This CDR3 is built from 14 residues. CDR3: CASSLDGPLRTQYF. The CDR3 region has the DNA TGTGCCAGCAGCTTAGACGGTCCCTTGAGGACCCAGTACTTC.

The chain employs TRBV12-3 or TRBV12-4 and TRBJ2-7, with 11 bases fitting TRBD2. The CDR3 sequence is 14 residues long. V shed 6 bases and J 7 bases; nucleotides not matched to a gene: 8. The CDR3 here is CASSLTSGVGEQYF. Written as DNA, the CDR3 is TGTGCCAGCAGCCTGACTAGCGGGGTCGGGGAGCAGTACTTC.

The rearrangement joins TRBV6-1 to TRBJ2-7, with 9 positions matching TRBD1. The V gene's germline CDR1 is MNHNS and CDR2 SASEGT. There are 14 residues in the CDR3. The V segment lost 6 bases and the J segment 1 base; nucleotides outside the gene matches: 4. CDR3 sequence: CASSDRGTSYEQYF. The CDR3 DNA sequence: TGTGCCAGCAGCGACAGGGGGACTTCCTACGAGCAGTACTTC.

Worth noting for this clonotype: A much bigger clone sits one base away, suggesting this may be a read error. The chain links TRBV28 to TRBJ1-3; D gene ambiguous. This CDR3 region has 14 residues. Looked up from germline, CDR1 is MDHEN and CDR2 is SYDVKM. The CDR3 nucleotides read TGTGCCGGCAGCCGTTTTAGCTCTGGAAACACCATATATTTT. It specifies CAGSRFSSGNTIYF.

This clonotype was observed many times. V and J are TRBV7-9 and TRBJ2-1; D not certain. The germline CDR1 and CDR2 sequences are SEHNR and FQNEAQ (reference sequence). The germline V and J ends were trimmed by 5 bases and 6 bases, with 8 bases remaining between them. The CDR3 contains 12 residues. The CDR3 DNA reads as TGTGCCAGCAGCCGATCTAGCAATGAGCAGTTCTTC. This translates into CASSRSSNEQFF.

This clonotype appeared many times. The CDR3 bases are TGTGCCAGCAGCGTCGGATACATGAACACTGAAGCTTTCTTT. Translation: CASSVGYMNTEAFF. The V call is TRBV3-1, the J call TRBJ1-1; D unresolved. Trimming took 5 bases from V and 0 from J, leaving 10 bases between them. The CDR3 contains 14 residues. CDR1 LGHDT and CDR2 YNNKEL come from the germline V gene (reference sequence).

This clonotype turned up a few times. Just one base apart from a much larger clone, this may be a read error. This chain uses TRBV11-2 with TRBJ1-4, with 10 bases identical to TRBD1. The germline gives CDR1 SGHAT, CDR2 FQNNGV. This CDR3 spans 16 amino acids. CDR3 coding DNA: TGTGCCAGCAGTCCGGCGTGGGGACAGGGGATGGAAAAACTGTCTTTT. Protein sequence: CASSPAWGQGMEKLSF.

This clonotype was recorded a few times. This sequence joins TRBV20-1 and TRBJ1-1; tentatively, D is TRBD1 (6 bases). The V gene's germline CDR1 is DFQATT and CDR2 SNEGSKA (reference sequence). There are 13 residues in the CDR3. Trimming left V 0 bases short and J 3 bases short, with 8 bases between. The CDR3 protein is CSARDNRDTEAFF. The CDR3 nucleotides are TGCAGTGCTAGAGATAACAGGGACACTGAAGCTTTCTTT.

This clonotype was seen ten or more times. The chain recombines TRBV4-3 with TRBJ1-2, with D possibly matching TRBD1 (6 bases). The V gene's germline CDR1 is LGHNA and CDR2 YSLEER. The CDR3 is 17 residues long. With 0 bases removed from V and 2 bases from J, the gap between germline ends came to 16 bases. The CDR3 nucleotides are TGCGCCAGCAGCCAAGATCTGGCAGGGGCCCTAAACTATGGCTACACCTTC. Its protein product is CASSQDLAGALNYGYTF.

This clonotype was seen many times. The chain uses TRBV11-3 and TRBJ1-4; a possible D gene is TRBD1 (5 bases). Trimming removed 0 bases from V and 4 bases from J, with 6 bases in between. The germline V gene has CDR1 SGHNT and CDR2 YENEEA. This CDR3 has 14 residues. This CDR3 reads CASSLDGGNEKLFF. DNA of the CDR3: TGTGCCAGCAGCTTAGATGGGGGTAATGAAAAACTGTTTTTT.

The chain employs TRBV11-2 and TRBJ2-2; 13 bases fit TRBD2. The CDR3 spans 16 residues. V lost 4 bases and J lost 6; bases outside the gene matches: 5. The germline V gene has CDR1 SGHAT and CDR2 FQNNGV. The CDR3 region has the DNA TGTGCCAGCAGCTCGCCGACTAGCGGGAGGTCCGGGGAGCTGTTTTTT. Translated: CASSSPTSGRSGELFF. Full variable domain (rest looked up from reference TRBV11-2 and TRBJ2-2): EAGVAQSPRYKIIEKRQSVAFWCNPISGHATLYWYQQILGQGPKLLIQFQNNGVVDDSQLPKDRFSAERLKGVDSTLKIQPAKLEDSAVYLCASSSPTSGRSGELFFGEGSRLTVL.